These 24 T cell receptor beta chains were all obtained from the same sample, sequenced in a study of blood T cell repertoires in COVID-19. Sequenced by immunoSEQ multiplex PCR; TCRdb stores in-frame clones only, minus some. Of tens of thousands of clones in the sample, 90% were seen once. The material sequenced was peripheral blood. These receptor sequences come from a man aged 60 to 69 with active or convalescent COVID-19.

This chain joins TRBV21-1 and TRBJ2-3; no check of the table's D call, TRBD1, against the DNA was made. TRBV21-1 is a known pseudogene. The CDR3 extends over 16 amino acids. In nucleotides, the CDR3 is TGTGCCAGCAGTATGTCCAGGGGGACTAGCACAGATACGCAGTATTTT. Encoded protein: CASSMSRGTSTDTQYF.

The DNA for the CDR3 is TGCAGTGCTCCTGACAGCGTGAGGCAGTACTTC. This gives the protein CSAPDSVRQYF. The chain links TRBV20-1 to TRBJ2-7; D perhaps matches TRBD1 (5 bases). The V gene lost 5 bases and the J gene lost 9 bases, with 14 bases spanning the gap. From germline, CDR1 is DFQATT and CDR2 SNEGSKA (reference sequence). The CDR3 totals 11 residues.

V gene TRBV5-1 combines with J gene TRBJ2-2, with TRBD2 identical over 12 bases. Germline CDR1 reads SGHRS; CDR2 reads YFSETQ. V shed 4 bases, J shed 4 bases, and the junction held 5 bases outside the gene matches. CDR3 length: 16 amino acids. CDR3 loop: CASSMRTSGTTGELFF. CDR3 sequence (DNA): TGCGCCAGCAGCATGAGGACTAGCGGGACCACCGGGGAGCTGTTTTTT.

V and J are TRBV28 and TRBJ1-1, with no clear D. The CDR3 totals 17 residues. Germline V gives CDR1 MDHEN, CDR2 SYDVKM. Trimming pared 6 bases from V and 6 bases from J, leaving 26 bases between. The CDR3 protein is CASSLVGRGTTGAEAFF. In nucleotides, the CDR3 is TGTGCCAGCAGCTTAGTGGGCCGGGGAACGACTGGGGCTGAAGCTTTCTTT.

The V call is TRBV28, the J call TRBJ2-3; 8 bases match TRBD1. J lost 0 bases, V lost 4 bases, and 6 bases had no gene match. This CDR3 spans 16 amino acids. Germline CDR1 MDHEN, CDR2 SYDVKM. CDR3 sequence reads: CASSSPGGRSTDTQYF. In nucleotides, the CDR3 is TGTGCCAGCAGTTCCCCAGGGGGCCGGAGCACAGATACGCAGTATTTT.

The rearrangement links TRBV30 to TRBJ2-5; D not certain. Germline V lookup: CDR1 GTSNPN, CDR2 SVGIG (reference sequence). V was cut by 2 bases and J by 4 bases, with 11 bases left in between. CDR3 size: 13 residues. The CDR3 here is CAWSSRLAETQYF. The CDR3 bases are TGTGCCTGGAGTTCGAGGCTCGCAGAGACCCAGTACTTC.

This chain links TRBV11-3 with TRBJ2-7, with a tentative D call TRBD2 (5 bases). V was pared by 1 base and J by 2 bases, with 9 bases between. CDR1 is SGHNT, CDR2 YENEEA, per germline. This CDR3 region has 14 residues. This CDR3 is CASSLGTGTYEQYF. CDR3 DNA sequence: TGTGCCAGCAGCTTAGGTACGGGAACCTACGAGCAGTACTTC.

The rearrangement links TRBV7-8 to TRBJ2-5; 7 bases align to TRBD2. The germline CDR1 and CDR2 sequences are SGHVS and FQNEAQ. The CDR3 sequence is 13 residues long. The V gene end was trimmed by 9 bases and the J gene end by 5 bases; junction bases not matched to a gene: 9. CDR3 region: CARHIAGRETQYF. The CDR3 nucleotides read TGTGCCAGGCACATAGCGGGTCGGGAGACCCAGTACTTC.

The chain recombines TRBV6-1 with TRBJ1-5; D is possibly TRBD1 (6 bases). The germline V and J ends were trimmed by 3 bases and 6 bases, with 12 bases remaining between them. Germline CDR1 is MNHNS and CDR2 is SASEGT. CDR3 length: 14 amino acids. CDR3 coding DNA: TGTGCCAGCAGTGACAGGGGATATTTTCAGCCCCAGCATTTT. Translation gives CASSDRGYFQPQHF.

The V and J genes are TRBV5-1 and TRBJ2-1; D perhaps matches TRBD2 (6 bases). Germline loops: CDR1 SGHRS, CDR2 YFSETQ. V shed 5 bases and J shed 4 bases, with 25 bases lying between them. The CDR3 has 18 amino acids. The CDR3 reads CASRLLAGLGGTYNEQFF. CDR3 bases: TGCGCCAGCAGACTATTGGCCGGTTTAGGCGGGACGTACAATGAGCAGTTCTTC.

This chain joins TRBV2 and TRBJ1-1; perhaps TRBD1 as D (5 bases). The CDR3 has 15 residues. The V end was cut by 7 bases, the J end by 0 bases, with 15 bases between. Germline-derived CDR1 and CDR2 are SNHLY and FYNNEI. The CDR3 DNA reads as TGTGCCAGCATCAAAGGGGCGGAATTGAACACTGAAGCTTTCTTT. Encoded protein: CASIKGAELNTEAFF.

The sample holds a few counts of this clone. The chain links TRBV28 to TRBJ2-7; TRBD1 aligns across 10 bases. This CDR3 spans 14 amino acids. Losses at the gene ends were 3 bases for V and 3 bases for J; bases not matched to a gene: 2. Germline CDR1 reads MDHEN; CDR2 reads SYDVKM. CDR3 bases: TGTGCCAGCAGTTTCGACAGGGGGCTCTACGAGCAGTACTTC. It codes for CASSFDRGLYEQYF.

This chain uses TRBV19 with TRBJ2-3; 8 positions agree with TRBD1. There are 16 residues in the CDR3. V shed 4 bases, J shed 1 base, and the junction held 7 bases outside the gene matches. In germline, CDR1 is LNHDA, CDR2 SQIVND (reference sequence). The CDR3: CASSTQTGVGTDTQYF. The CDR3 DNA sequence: TGTGCCAGTAGTACCCAGACAGGGGTCGGCACAGATACGCAGTATTTT.

CDR3 residues: CASSRDRSYGYTF. The CDR3 DNA is TGTGCCAGCAGCCGGGACAGGAGCTATGGCTACACCTTC. The chain joins TRBV7-2 to TRBJ1-2, with 8 bases identical to TRBD1. The CDR3 extends over 13 amino acids. Germline V CDR1 and CDR2: SGHTA, FQGNSA. Germline trimming cut 5 bases from V and 4 bases from J; bases unmatched to any gene: 3.

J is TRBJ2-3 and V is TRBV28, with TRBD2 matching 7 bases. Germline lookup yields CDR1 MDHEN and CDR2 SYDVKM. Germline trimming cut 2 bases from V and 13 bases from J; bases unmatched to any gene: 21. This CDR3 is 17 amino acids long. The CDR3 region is CASSLGGFREPPGGKYF. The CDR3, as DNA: TGTGCCAGCAGTTTAGGCGGGTTCCGGGAACCCCCCGGGGGGAAGTATTTT. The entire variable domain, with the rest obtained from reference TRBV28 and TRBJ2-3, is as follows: DVKVTQSSRYLVKRTGEKVFLECVQDMDHENMFWYRQDPGLGLRLIYFSYDVKMKEKGDIPEGYSVSREKKERFSLILESASTNQTSMYLCASSLGGFREPPGGKYFGPGTRLTVL.

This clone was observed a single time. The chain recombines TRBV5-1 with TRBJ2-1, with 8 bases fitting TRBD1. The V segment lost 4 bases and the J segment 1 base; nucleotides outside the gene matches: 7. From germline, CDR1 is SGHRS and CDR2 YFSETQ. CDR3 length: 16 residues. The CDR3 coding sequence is TGCGCCAGCAGCCACAGGGGGAAAAGGTCCTACAATGAGCAGTTCTTC. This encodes CASSHRGKRSYNEQFF.

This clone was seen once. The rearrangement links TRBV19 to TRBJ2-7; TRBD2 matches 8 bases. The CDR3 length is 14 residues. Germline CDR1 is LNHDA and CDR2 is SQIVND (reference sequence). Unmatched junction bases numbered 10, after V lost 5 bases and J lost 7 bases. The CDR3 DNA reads TGTGCCAGTAGTCCGCCCGGGACTAGGAGGGAGCAGTACTTC. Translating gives CASSPPGTRREQYF. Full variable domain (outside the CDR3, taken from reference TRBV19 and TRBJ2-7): DGGITQSPKYLFRKEGQNVTLSCEQNLNHDAMYWYRQDPGQGLRLIYYSQIVNDFQKGDIAEGYSVSREKKESFPLTVTSAQKNPTAFYLCASSPPGTRREQYFGPGTRLTVT.

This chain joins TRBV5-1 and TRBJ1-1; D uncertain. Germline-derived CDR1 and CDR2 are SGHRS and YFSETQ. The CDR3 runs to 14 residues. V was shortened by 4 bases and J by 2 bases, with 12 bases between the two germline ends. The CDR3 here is CASSQWPDNTEAFF. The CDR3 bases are TGCGCCAGCAGCCAGTGGCCAGATAACACTGAAGCTTTCTTT. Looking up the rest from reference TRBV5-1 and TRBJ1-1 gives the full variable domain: KAGVTQTPRYLIKTRGQQVTLSCSPISGHRSVSWYQQTPGQGLQFLFEYFSETQRNKGNFPGRFSGRQFSNSRSEMNVSTLELGDSALYLCASSQWPDNTEAFFGQGTRLTVV.

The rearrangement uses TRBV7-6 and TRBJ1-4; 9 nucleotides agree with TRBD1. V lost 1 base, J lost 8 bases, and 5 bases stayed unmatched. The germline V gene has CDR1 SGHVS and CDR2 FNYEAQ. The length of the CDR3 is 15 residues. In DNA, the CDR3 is TGTGCCAGCAGCTTAGACGGGACAGGGCGGGAAAAACTGTTTTTT. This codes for CASSLDGTGREKLFF.

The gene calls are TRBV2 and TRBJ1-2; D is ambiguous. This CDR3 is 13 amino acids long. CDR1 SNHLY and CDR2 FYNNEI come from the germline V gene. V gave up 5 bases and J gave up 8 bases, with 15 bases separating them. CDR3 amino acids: CASSQVFSGGYTF. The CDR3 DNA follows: TGTGCCAGCAGTCAGGTGTTCAGTGGGGGCTACACCTTC.

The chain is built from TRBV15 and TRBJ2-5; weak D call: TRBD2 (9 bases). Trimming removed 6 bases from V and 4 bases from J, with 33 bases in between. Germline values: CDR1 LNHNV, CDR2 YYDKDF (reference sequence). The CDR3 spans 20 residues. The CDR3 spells CATSTGGSSGITRVRETQYF. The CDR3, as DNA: TGTGCCACCAGTACAGGGGGATCTAGCGGGATAACGCGTGTGCGAGAGACCCAGTACTTC.

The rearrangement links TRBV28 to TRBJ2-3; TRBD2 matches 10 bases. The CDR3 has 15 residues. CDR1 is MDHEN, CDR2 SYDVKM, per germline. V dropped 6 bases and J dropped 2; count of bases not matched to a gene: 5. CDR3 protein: CASSPSGSHTDTQYF. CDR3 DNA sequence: TGTGCCAGCAGCCCTAGCGGGAGTCACACAGATACGCAGTATTTT. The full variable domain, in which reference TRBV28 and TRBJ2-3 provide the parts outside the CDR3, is DVKVTQSSRYLVKRTGEKVFLECVQDMDHENMFWYRQDPGLGLRLIYFSYDVKMKEKGDIPEGYSVSREKKERFSLILESASTNQTSMYLCASSPSGSHTDTQYFGPGTRLTVL.

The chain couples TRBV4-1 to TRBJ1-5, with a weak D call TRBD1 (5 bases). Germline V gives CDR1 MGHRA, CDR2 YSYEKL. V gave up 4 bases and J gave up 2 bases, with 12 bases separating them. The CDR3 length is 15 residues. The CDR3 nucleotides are TGCGCCAGCAGCCTCGGACAATGGGGCAATCAGCCCCAGCATTTT. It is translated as CASSLGQWGNQPQHF.

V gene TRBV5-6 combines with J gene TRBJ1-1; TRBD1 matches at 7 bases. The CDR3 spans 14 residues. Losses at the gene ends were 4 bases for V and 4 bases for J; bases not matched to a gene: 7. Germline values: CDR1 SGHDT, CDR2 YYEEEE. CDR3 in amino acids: CASSHTGVGTEAFF. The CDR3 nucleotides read TGTGCCAGCAGCCACACAGGGGTGGGCACTGAAGCTTTCTTT.